This T cell receptor beta chain was sequenced for a study of T cell repertoires in aging, cancer and after chemotherapy. Study as a whole: Millions of TCR reads were in the whole dataset. Notes on the study in general: Healthy donors lost TCR diversity with age mainly through richness, cancer patients through richness and evenness.

This clonotype turned up a few times. What it recognizes is unknown. V was trimmed by 6 bases and J by 9 bases, leaving 21 bases between them. The CDR3 runs to 15 residues. Germline values: CDR1 LNHDA, CDR2 SQIVND (reference sequence). TCR beta rearrangements were amplified from peripheral blood genomic DNA. TRB rearrangements spanning V, D and J were amplified using mixed TRB-A/B primers. TCRdb reprocessed the multiplex PCR reads via MiXCR and lists one record per CDR3 protein. Seen here are over 1,500 distinct CDR3 sequences, 30% to 35% observed once, and the top ten hold around 10%. The sequencing sample was made of blood. The TCR originated in a human donor with a blood cancer. V usage is TRBV19 and J usage is TRBJ1-5; a weak D match, TRBD1 (5 bases). The CDR3 region has the DNA TGTGCCAGTAGCTTTAAACAAGGGGAAGGTGGGCCCCAGCATTTT. Residues: CASSFKQGEGGPQHF.